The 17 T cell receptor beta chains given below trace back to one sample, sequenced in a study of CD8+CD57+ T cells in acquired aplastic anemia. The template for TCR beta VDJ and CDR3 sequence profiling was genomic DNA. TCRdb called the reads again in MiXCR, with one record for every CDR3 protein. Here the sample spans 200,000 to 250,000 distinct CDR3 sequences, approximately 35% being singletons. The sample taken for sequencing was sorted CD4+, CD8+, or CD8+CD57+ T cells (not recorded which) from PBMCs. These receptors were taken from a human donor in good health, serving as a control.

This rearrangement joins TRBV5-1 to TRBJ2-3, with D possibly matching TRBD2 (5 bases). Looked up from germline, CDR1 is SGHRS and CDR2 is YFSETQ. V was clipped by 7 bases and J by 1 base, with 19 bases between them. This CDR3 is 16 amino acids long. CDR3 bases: TGCGCCAGCTACCCCCCCGGAGCGGTTCGCACAGATACGCAGTATTTT. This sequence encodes CASYPPGAVRTDTQYF.

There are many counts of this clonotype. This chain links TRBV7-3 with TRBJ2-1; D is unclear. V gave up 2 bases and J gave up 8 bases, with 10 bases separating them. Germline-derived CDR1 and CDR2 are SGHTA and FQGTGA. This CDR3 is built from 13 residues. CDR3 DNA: TGTGCCAGCAGCTTAGCTGCCATGGATGAGCAGTTCTTC. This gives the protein CASSLAAMDEQFF.

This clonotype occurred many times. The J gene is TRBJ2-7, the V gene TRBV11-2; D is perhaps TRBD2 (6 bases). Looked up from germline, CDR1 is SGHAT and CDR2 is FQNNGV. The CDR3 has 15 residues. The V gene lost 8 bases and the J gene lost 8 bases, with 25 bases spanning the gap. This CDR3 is CASQKLLAETIQQYF. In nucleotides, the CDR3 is TGTGCCAGCCAAAAGCTCTTAGCGGAGACAATCCAGCAGTACTTC.

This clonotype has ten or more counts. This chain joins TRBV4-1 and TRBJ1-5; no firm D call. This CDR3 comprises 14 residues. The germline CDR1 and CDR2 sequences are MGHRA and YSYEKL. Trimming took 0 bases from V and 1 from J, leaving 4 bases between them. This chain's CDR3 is CASSQERSNQPQHF. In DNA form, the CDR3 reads TGCGCCAGCAGCCAAGAGAGGAGCAATCAGCCCCAGCATTTT.

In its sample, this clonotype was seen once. CDR3 sequence (DNA): TGTGCCAGCAGTGATCAAGATACGCAGTATTTT. Translated, it gives CASSDQDTQYF. The J gene is TRBJ2-3, the V gene TRBV2; D is unclear. Trimming removed 3 bases from V and 5 bases from J, with 3 bases in between. The length of the CDR3 is 11 residues. The germline V gene encodes CDR1 SNHLY and CDR2 FYNNEI.

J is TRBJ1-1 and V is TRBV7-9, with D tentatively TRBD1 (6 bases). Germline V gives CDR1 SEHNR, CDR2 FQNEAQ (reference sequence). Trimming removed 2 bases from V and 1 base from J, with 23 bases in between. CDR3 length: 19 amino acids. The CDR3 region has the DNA TGTGCCAGCAGCTTATCCCGGGTCGTTGACACAGGGTGGAACACTGAAGCTTTCTTT. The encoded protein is CASSLSRVVDTGWNTEAFF. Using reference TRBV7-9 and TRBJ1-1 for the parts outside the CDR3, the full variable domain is DTGVSQNPRHKITKRGQNVTFRCDPISEHNRLYWYRQTLGQGPEFLTYFQNEAQLEKSRLLSDRFSAERPKGSFSTLEIQRTEQGDSAMYLCASSLSRVVDTGWNTEAFFGQGTRLTVV.

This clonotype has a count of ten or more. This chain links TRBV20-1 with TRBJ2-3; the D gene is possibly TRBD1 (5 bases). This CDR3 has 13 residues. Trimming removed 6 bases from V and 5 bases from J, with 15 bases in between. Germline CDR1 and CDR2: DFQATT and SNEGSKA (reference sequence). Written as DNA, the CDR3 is TGCAGTGCGGACGAAGGGGTGTTAGATACGCAGTATTTT. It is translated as CSADEGVLDTQYF.

CDR3 protein: CSVASTNYGYTF. The CDR3 DNA reads TGCAGCGTTGCATCCACTAACTATGGCTACACCTTC. The chain joins TRBV29-1 to TRBJ1-2, with D unresolved. The CDR3 runs to 12 residues. V lost 4 bases and J lost 0, with 6 bases in between. Germline V gene lookup returns CDR1 SQVTM and CDR2 ANQGSEA.

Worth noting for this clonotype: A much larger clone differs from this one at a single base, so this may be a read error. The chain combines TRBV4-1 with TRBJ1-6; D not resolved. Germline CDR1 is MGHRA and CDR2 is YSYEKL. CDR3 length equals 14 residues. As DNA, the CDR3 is TGCGCCAGCAGCCAATCTCCAGTTAATCCACCCCTCCACTTT. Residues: CASSQSPVNPPLHF.

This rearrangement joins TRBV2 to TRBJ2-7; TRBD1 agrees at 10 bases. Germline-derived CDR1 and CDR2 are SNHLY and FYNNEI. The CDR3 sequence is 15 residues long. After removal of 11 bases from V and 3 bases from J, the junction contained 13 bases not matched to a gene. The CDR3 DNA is TGTGCCGCAGCCCCGGCGGGACAGGGGAACTACGAGCAGTACTTC. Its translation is CAAAPAGQGNYEQYF. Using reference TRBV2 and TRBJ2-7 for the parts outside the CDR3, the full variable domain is EPEVTQTPSHQVTQMGQEVILRCVPISNHLYFYWYRQILGQKVEFLVSFYNNEISEKSEIFDDQFSVERPDGSNFTLKIRSTKLEDSAMYFCAAAPAGQGNYEQYFGPGTRLTVT.

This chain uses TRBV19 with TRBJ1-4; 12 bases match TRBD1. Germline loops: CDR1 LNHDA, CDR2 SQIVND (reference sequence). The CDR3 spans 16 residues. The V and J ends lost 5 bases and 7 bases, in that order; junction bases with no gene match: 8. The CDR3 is CASSAPGTGGGEKLFF. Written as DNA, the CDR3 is TGTGCCAGTAGTGCGCCGGGGACAGGGGGCGGTGAAAAACTGTTTTTT.

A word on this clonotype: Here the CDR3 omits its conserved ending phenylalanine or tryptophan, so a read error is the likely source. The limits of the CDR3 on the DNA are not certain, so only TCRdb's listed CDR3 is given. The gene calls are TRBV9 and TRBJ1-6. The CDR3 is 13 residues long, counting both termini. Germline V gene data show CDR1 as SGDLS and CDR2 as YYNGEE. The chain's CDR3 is CASNIETGPPLPL.

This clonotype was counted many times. The CDR3 protein is CASSATTGGGEQYF. For the CDR3, the DNA is TGTGCCAGCAGTGCTACCACAGGGGGCGGCGAGCAGTACTTC. The chain has TRBV25-1 and TRBJ2-7; TRBD1 matches at 9 bases. V gave up 4 bases and J gave up 6 bases; unmatched junction bases: 7. Germline V gene lookup returns CDR1 MGHDK and CDR2 SYGVNS. The CDR3 extends over 14 amino acids.

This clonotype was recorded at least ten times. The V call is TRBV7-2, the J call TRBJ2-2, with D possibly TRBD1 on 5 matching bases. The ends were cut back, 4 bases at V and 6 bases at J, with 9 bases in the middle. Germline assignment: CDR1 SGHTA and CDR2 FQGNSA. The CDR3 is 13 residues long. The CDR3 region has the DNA TGTGCCAGCAGCTCCCAGGGTGCCGGGGAGCTGTTTTTT. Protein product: CASSSQGAGELFF.

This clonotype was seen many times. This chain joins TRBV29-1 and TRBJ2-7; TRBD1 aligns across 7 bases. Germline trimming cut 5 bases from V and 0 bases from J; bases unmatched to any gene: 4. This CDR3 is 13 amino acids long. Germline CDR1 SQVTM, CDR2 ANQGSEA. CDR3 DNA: TGCAGCGTTAAGGGACAGCTCTCCTACGAGCAGTACTTC. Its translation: CSVKGQLSYEQYF.

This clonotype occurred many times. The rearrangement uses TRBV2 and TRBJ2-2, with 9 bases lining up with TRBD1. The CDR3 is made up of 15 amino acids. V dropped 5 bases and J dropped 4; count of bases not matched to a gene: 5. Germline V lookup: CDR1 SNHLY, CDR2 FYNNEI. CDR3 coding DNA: TGTGCCAGCAGTACTAACAGGGGGCTCACCGGGGAGCTGTTTTTT. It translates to CASSTNRGLTGELFF.

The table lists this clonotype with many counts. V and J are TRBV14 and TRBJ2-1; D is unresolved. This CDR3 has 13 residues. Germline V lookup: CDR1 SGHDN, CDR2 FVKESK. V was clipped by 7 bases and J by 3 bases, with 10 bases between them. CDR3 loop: CASNDMNYNEQFF. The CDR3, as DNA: TGTGCCAGCAACGACATGAACTACAATGAGCAGTTCTTC.